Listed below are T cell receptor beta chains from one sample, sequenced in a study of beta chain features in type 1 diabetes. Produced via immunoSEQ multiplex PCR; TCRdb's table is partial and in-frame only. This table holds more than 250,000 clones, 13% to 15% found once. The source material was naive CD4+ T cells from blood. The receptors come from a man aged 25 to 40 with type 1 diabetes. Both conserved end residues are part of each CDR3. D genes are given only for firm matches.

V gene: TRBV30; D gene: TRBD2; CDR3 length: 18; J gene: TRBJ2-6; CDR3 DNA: TGTGCCTGGAGAAGGCGGGGGGCCACAAGCCCTGGGGCCAACGTCCTGACTTTC; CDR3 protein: CAWRRRGATSPGANVLTF
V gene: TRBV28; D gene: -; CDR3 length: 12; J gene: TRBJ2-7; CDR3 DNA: TGTGCCAGCAGTTTGAACAGCTACGAGCAGTACTTC; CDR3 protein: CASSLNSYEQYF
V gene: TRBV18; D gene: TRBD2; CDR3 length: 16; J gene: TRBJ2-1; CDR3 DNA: TGTGCCAGCTCACCACCAATAGCGGGAGGGCCCGGTGAGCAGTTCTTC; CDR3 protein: CASSPPIAGGPGEQFF
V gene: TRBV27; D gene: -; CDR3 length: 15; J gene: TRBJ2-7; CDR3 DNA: TGTGCCAGCGCGAAAGGAGGGGCCGGCTCCTACGAGCAGTACTTC; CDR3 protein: CASAKGGAGSYEQYF
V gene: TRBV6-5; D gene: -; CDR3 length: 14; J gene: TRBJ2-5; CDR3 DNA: TGTGCCAGCAGTTACTCTAACCGGCGGGAGACCCAGTACTTC; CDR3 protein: CASSYSNRRETQYF
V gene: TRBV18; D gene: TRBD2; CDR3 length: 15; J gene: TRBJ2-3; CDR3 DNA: TGTGCCAGCTCACCGGGACTAGCGGTTGCAGATACGCAGTATTTT; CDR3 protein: CASSPGLAVADTQYF
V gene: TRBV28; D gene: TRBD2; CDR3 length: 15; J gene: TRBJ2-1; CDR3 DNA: TGTGCCAGCAGCACGTCCTCGGCGGGGGGTAATGAGCAGTTCTTC; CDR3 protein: CASSTSSAGGNEQFF
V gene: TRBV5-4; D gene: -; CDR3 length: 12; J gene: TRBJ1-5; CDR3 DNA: TGTGCCAGCAGCTTGCCCGATCAGCCCCAGCATTTT; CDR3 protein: CASSLPDQPQHF
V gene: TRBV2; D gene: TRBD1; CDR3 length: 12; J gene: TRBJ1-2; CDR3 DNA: TGTGCCAGCCGTATACAGGGGGTGGGCTACACCTTC; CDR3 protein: CASRIQGVGYTF
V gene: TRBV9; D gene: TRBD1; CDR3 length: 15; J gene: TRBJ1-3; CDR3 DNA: TGTGCCAGCAGCGTAGACCGGGACAGAGGAAACACCATATATTTT; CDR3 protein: CASSVDRDRGNTIYF
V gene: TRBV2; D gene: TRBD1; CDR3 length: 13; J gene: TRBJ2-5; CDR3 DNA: TGTGCCAGCCCTCAGGGGGCGCGGGAGACCCAGTACTTC; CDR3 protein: CASPQGARETQYF
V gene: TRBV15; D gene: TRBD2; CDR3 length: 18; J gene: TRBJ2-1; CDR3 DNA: TGTGCCACCAGCAGTAATCTAGCGGGAGAGAGAAAATCCAATGAGCAGTTCTTC; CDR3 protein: CATSSNLAGERKSNEQFF